What follows describes a single T cell receptor beta chain. Original processing notes: Nucleated cell number was recorded as an estimate derived from reference gene primer amplification. Libraries were prepared by immunoSEQ multiplex PCR; TCRdb keeps only in-frame clonotypes and omits some of them. That table supplies the V and J calls and clone size; D and trimming were determined from the DNA. The data hold about 31,000 clones, with 90% observed a single time. This sample stems from a study of blood T cell repertoires in COVID-19. At the level of the study: The study drew acute and convalescent COVID-19 samples from the United States, Italy and Spain.

The germline V gene encodes CDR1 LNHNV and CDR2 YYDKDF (reference sequence). V dropped 2 bases and J dropped 7; count of bases not matched to a gene: 3. CDR3 length: 13 residues. The V gene is TRBV15, the J gene TRBJ2-7; TRBD1 matches 9 bases. The TCR was taken from an older man with active or convalescent COVID-19. Specimen: peripheral blood. The CDR3 sequence: CATSRRDRGEQYF. The CDR3 nucleotides are TGTGCCACCAGCAGACGTGACAGGGGGGAGCAGTACTTC.